This paragraph covers one TCR beta chain sequence. The antigen remains unidentified. The data originate from a study of cytomegalovirus exposure and HLA in healthy donors. Overall study: A prior analysis found about 120 million unique TCR beta sequences from some 190 million T cells. Study-wide points: For most TCR beta V segments, an earlier analysis put the productive rate at about 90% or about 30% of the time. Reportedly, cytomegalovirus status was diagnosed with high sensitivity and specificity.

Germline CDR1 SGHTA, CDR2 FQGTGA. This CDR3 has 21 amino acids. The V end lost 0 bases, the J end lost 5 bases, and 28 bases lay between the germline ends. PCR employed 60 Vbeta and 13 Jbeta primers. TCRdb's copy holds only in-frame clones and misses some; the assay was immunoSEQ multiplex PCR. Of 170,000 or so clones detected, 70% to 85% appear once; the ten largest clones hold 4.8%. The sequence was collected from a man aged 18 to 30 in good health and CMV-seronegative. This chain connects TRBV7-3 to TRBJ2-2, with a weak D call TRBD2 (5 bases). Sequencing was performed on PBMCs. As DNA, the CDR3 is TGTGCCAGCAGCTTAACCCCCCATTTTTGGGAGCGAGAGGGATTAACCGGGGAGCTGTTTTTT. Its protein product is CASSLTPHFWEREGLTGELFF.